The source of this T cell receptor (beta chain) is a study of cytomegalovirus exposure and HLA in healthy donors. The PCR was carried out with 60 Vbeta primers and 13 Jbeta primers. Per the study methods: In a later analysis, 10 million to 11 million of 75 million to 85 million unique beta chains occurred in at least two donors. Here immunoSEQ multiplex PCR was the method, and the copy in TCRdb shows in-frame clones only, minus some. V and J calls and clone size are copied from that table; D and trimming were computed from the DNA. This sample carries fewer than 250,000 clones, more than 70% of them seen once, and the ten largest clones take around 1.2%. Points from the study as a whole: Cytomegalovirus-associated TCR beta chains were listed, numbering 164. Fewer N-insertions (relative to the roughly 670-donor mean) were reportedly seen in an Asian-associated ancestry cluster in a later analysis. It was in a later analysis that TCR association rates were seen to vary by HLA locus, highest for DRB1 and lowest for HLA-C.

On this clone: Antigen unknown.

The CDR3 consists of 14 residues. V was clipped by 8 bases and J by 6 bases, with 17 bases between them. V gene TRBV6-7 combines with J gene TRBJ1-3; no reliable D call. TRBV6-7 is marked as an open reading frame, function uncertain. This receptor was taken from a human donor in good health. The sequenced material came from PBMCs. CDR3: CASVCRVTANTIYF. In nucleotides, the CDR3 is TGTGCCAGCGTTTGCCGGGTGACCGCAAACACCATATATTTT.